The present entry profiles one T cell receptor beta chain with its context. No antigen is known for it. The data are from a study of cytomegalovirus exposure and HLA in healthy donors. PCR employed 60 Vbeta and 13 Jbeta primers. Libraries were prepared by immunoSEQ multiplex PCR; TCRdb keeps only in-frame clonotypes and omits some of them. This repertoire shows 85,000 to 100,000 clones, about 89% found once; its top ten account for about 8.6%. Trimming shortened V by 0 bases and J by 1 base, and 10 bases separated the two germline ends. Looked up from germline, CDR1 is SGDLS and CDR2 is YYNGEE. The CDR3 sequence is 15 residues long. Broader study findings: Listed as cytomegalovirus-associated were 164 TCR beta chains. Later on, an analysis tied approximately 17,000 TCR beta sequences to HLA alleles at 0.05 false discovery rate.

Sample: PBMCs. The TCR originated in a man aged 25 to 45 in good health and CMV-seropositive. V and J are TRBV9 and TRBJ1-1, with D uncertain. CDR3 residues: CASSVAPRGNTEAFF. Here the CDR3 DNA reads TGTGCCAGCAGCGTAGCTCCCCGGGGGAACACTGAAGCTTTCTTT.